These 21 T cell receptor beta chains were all obtained from the same sample, sequenced in a study of cytomegalovirus exposure and HLA in healthy donors. The primer mix had 60 Vbeta and 13 Jbeta primers. Produced via immunoSEQ multiplex PCR; TCRdb's table is partial and in-frame only. The profile shows 210,000 or so clones, less than 85% of them singletons. The specimen was PBMCs. The receptor set was obtained from a young man in good health and CMV-seronegative.

The CDR3 here is CASNQPRGGSYEQYF. In nucleotides, the CDR3 is TGTGCCAGCAATCAACCCCGAGGCGGTTCCTACGAGCAGTACTTC. The chain has TRBV6-1 and TRBJ2-7, with no clear D. Per the germline V gene, CDR1 is MNHNS and CDR2 is SASEGT. The CDR3 loop spans 15 amino acids. Trimming removed 7 bases at V and 1 base at J, with 17 bases between.

The CDR3 sequence is CASSLWGGTTYNEQFF. The CDR3, as DNA: TGTGCCAGCAGCTTGTGGGGCGGGACTACCTACAATGAGCAGTTCTTC. The J gene is TRBJ2-1, the V gene TRBV5-4, with 7 bases fitting TRBD2. Germline CDR1 and CDR2: SGHNT and YYREEE (reference sequence). V lost 1 base and J lost 2; bases outside the gene matches: 6. The CDR3 is 16 residues long. Drawing the rest from reference TRBV5-4 and TRBJ2-1, the complete variable domain is ETGVTQSPTHLIKTRGQQVTLRCSSQSGHNTVSWYQQALGQGPQFIFQYYREEENGRGNFPPRFSGLQFPNYSSELNVNALELDDSALYLCASSLWGGTTYNEQFFGPGTRLTVL.

The chain links TRBV7-6 to TRBJ2-7; 12 bases match TRBD2. Trimming cost V 5 bases and J 2 bases; bases outside gene matches: 7. The CDR3 sequence is 16 residues long. Looked up from germline, CDR1 is SGHVS and CDR2 is FNYEAQ. In nucleotides, the CDR3 is TGTGCCAGCAGCCTCGGGACTAGCGGGCCTACCTACGAGCAGTACTTC. Residues: CASSLGTSGPTYEQYF.

This clone was recorded a few times. The chain carries TRBV20-1 and TRBJ2-1; D is undetermined. This CDR3 has 10 residues. V dropped 1 base and J dropped 9 bases, with 4 bases sitting between them. Germline values: CDR1 DFQATT, CDR2 SNEGSKA (reference sequence). This CDR3 reads CSARVSEQFF. CDR3 DNA sequence: TGCAGTGCTAGAGTCAGTGAGCAGTTCTTC.

This clone was observed a single time. The V call is TRBV28, the J call TRBJ2-7, with D maybe TRBD1 (6 bases). V was cut by 2 bases and J by 3 bases, with 11 bases left in between. Germline V gene data show CDR1 as MDHEN and CDR2 as SYDVKM. This CDR3 is 14 amino acids long. The CDR3 spells CASSLNGQNYEQYF. CDR3 bases: TGTGCCAGCAGTTTAAACGGACAGAACTACGAGCAGTACTTC.

The chain has TRBV10-3 and TRBJ2-1; weak D call: TRBD2 (5 bases). V was pared by 3 bases and J by 0 bases, with 9 bases between. The CDR3 spans 15 residues. From germline, CDR1 is ENHRY and CDR2 SYGVKD. Written as DNA, the CDR3 is TGTGCCATCAGTGAACTGGGGAGCTCCTACAATGAGCAGTTCTTC. It yields the protein CAISELGSSYNEQFF.

The J gene is TRBJ1-1, the V gene TRBV6-5; D might be TRBD1 (5 bases). This CDR3 has 14 amino acids. Per germline, CDR1 MNHEY and CDR2 SVGAGI. Trimming removed 2 bases at V and 4 bases at J, with 11 bases between. CDR3 amino acids: CASSYAQGATEAFF. CDR3 bases: TGTGCCAGCAGTTACGCCCAGGGCGCCACTGAAGCTTTCTTT.

The chain has TRBV5-1 and TRBJ2-3, with 8 bases aligning to TRBD2. CDR3 length: 15 amino acids. V lost 0 bases, J lost 4 bases, and 4 bases stayed unmatched. From germline, CDR1 is SGHRS and CDR2 YFSETQ. The CDR3 coding sequence is TGCGCCAGCAGCTTGGCGCCGGGAGGGTCAGATACGCAGTATTTT. Its translation: CASSLAPGGSDTQYF. Variable domain in full (rest from reference TRBV5-1 and TRBJ2-3): KAGVTQTPRYLIKTRGQQVTLSCSPISGHRSVSWYQQTPGQGLQFLFEYFSETQRNKGNFPGRFSGRQFSNSRSEMNVSTLELGDSALYLCASSLAPGGSDTQYFGPGTRLTVL.

This sequence joins TRBV27 and TRBJ1-5; D unclear. This CDR3 region has 15 residues. V was clipped by 2 bases and J by 3 bases, with 11 bases between them. CDR1 and CDR2 (germline): MNHEY, SMNVEV (reference sequence). The CDR3 DNA follows: TGTGCCAGCAGTTTAGGCAGAATCATCAATCAGCCCCAGCATTTT. This sequence encodes CASSLGRIINQPQHF.

There are a few counts of this clone. V gene TRBV7-2 combines with J gene TRBJ1-2; 7 bases agree with TRBD1. CDR3 length: 14 amino acids. V shed 3 bases, J shed 8 bases, and the junction held 9 bases outside the gene matches. Per germline, CDR1 SGHTA and CDR2 FQGNSA. CDR3 sequence reads: CASSFLSTGTGYTF. CDR3 DNA sequence: TGTGCCAGCAGCTTCCTTTCGACAGGGACCGGCTACACCTTC.

The chain employs TRBV27 and TRBJ2-5, with a tentative D call TRBD1 (5 bases). This CDR3 contains 14 residues. CDR1 and CDR2 (germline): MNHEY, SMNVEV (reference sequence). Deletions cut 1 base from V and 5 bases from J, with 11 bases between. The CDR3 loop reads CASSLWGMGETQYF. Written as DNA, the CDR3 is TGTGCCAGCAGTTTATGGGGCATGGGGGAGACCCAGTACTTC.

The chain links TRBV4-2 to TRBJ2-7; maybe TRBD2 (5 bases). Trimming removed 0 bases from V and 3 bases from J, with 12 bases in between. Germline CDR1 reads LGHNA; CDR2 reads YNFKEQ. The CDR3 runs 15 residues. The CDR3 nucleotides are TGTGCCAGCAGCCAAGACTTGGACTCACTCTACGAGCAGTACTTC. Residues: CASSQDLDSLYEQYF.

CDR3: CSVARRGDTEAFF. The CDR3 bases are TGCAGCGTTGCCAGGAGGGGAGACACTGAAGCTTTCTTT. The chain is built from TRBV29-1 and TRBJ1-1, with TRBD1 as a possible D gene (5 bases). CDR1 is SQVTM and CDR2 is ANQGSEA in the germline V gene. With 4 bases removed from V and 3 bases from J, the gap between germline ends came to 12 bases. CDR3 length equals 13 residues.

V gene TRBV2 combines with J gene TRBJ2-7, with 9 bases lining up with TRBD1. Germline values: CDR1 SNHLY, CDR2 FYNNEI. The CDR3 consists of 14 residues. The V and J ends lost 6 bases and 5 bases, in that order; junction bases with no gene match: 8. CDR3 protein: CASRATGGRDEQYF. The CDR3 DNA reads TGTGCCAGCAGGGCAACAGGGGGCCGAGACGAGCAGTACTTC.

This clone occurred once. This chain links TRBV4-1 with TRBJ1-6, with TRBD1 matching 11 bases. The junction had 11 bases not matched to a gene; V was cut back by 5 bases and J by 2 bases. The CDR3 is 19 residues long. The germline V gene has CDR1 MGHRA and CDR2 YSYEKL. In DNA form, the CDR3 reads TGCGCCAGCAGCATGGTAGCCGGGACAGGGGGTACCTATAATTCACCCCTCCACTTT. Protein: CASSMVAGTGGTYNSPLHF.

This chain connects TRBV15 to TRBJ1-2; D is ambiguous. CDR1 is LNHNV and CDR2 is YYDKDF in the germline V gene (reference sequence). With 0 bases removed from V and 0 bases from J, the gap between germline ends came to 11 bases. This CDR3 spans 16 amino acids. In nucleotides, the CDR3 is TGTGCCACCAGCAGAGATCGGGGTCACGCTAACTATGGCTACACCTTC. Protein product: CATSRDRGHANYGYTF.

The genes are TRBV2 and TRBJ2-1; 7 positions agree with TRBD1. In germline, CDR1 is SNHLY, CDR2 FYNNEI. CDR3 length: 15 residues. With 1 base clipped from V and 7 bases from J, the junction kept 7 bases outside the gene matches. The CDR3 region is CASSEGQGVGNEQFF. The CDR3 nucleotides are TGTGCCAGCAGTGAAGGGCAGGGGGTAGGGAATGAGCAGTTCTTC.

This chain's CDR3 is CASSKQGQGTEAFF. The CDR3 DNA sequence: TGTGCCAGCTCAAAACAGGGTCAGGGCACTGAAGCTTTCTTT. The chain links TRBV18 to TRBJ1-1; D is perhaps TRBD1 (6 bases). CDR3 length: 14 residues. The V gene lost 5 bases and the J gene lost 4 bases, with 14 bases spanning the gap. Germline V gene lookup returns CDR1 KGHSH and CDR2 LQKENI. Drawing the rest from reference TRBV18 and TRBJ1-1, the complete variable domain is NAGVMQNPRHLVRRRGQEARLRCSPMKGHSHVYWYRQLPEEGLKFMVYLQKENIIDESGMPKERFSAEFPKEGPSILRIQQVVRGDSAAYFCASSKQGQGTEAFFGQGTRLTVV.

V is TRBV27 and J is TRBJ2-7, with D possibly TRBD2 on 5 matching bases. The germline CDR1 and CDR2 sequences are MNHEY and SMNVEV (reference sequence). CDR3 length: 13 amino acids. V lost 4 bases, J lost 6 bases, and 13 bases lay in between. The CDR3 DNA follows: TGTGCCAGCAGTTCCCCGGGGAATTTCGAGCAGTACTTC. Residues: CASSSPGNFEQYF.

This clone was seen a few times. CDR3 sequence (DNA): TGTGCCAGCAGCGCGCTAGCGGGAGGAGCGTACGAGCAGTACTTC. Translated: CASSALAGGAYEQYF. This chain connects TRBV9 to TRBJ2-7; 11 positions match TRBD2. Germline lookup yields CDR1 SGDLS and CDR2 YYNGEE. The CDR3 covers 15 residues. With V trimmed by 3 bases and J by 4 bases, 6 bases remained unmatched.

The rearrangement joins TRBV7-9 to TRBJ1-1, with TRBD1 matching over 7 bases. The germline V gene has CDR1 SEHNR and CDR2 FQNEAQ (reference sequence). CDR3 length equals 14 residues. The trim removed 5 bases at V and 3 bases at J, leaving 6 bases unmatched. The CDR3 bases are TGTGCCAGCAGCCTAAGACAGGGCGACACTGAAGCTTTCTTT. Translation gives CASSLRQGDTEAFF.